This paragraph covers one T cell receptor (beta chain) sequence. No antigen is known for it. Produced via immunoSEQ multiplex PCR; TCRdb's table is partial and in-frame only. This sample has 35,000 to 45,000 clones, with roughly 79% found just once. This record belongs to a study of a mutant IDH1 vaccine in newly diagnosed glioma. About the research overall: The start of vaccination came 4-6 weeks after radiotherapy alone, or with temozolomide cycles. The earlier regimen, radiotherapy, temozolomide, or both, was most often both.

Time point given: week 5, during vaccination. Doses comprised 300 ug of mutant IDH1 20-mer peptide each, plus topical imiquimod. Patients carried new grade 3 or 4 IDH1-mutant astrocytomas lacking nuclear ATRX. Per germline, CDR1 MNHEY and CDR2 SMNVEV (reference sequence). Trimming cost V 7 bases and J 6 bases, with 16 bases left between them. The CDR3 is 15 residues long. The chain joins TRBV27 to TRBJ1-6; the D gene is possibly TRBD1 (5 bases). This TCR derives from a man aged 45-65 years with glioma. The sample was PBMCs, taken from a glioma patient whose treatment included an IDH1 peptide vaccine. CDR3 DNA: TGTGCCAGCACCAAGGGTGACAGTCTTAATTCACCCCTCCACTTT. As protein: CASTKGDSLNSPLHF.